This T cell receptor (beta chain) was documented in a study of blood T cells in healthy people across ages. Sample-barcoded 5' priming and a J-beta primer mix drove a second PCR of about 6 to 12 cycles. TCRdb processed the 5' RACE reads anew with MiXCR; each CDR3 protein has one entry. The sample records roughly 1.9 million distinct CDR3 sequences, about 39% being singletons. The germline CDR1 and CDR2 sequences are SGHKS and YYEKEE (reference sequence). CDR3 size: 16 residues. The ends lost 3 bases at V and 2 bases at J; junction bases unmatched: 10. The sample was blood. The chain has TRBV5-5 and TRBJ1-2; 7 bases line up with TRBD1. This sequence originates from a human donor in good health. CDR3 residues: CASSSRQGLSNYGYTF. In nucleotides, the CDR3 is TGTGCCAGCAGCTCGAGACAGGGACTATCGAACTATGGCTACACCTTC.